One T cell receptor beta chain is described in this entry. The antigen remains unidentified. Data came from immunoSEQ multiplex PCR; TCRdb stores just in-frame clones and leaves some out. Seen here are roughly 180,000 clones, 80% to 90% observed once, and the top ten hold roughly 6.9%. This specimen comes from a study of T cell responses to AZD1222 COVID-19 vaccine. On the study more broadly: Timing groups of about 4 and about 12 weeks for second doses were pooled.

V gave up 4 bases and J gave up 4 bases, with 17 bases separating them. The CDR3 is 15 amino acids. Germline values: CDR1 SGDLS, CDR2 YYNGEE. Whole-study findings and limits: Regions 160-218 and 743-854 held dominance among vaccine-associated CD4 TCRs, which spanned spike. Breadth and depth of Spike-specific TCRs rose after two AZD1222 doses.

This receptor was taken from an adult in good health. Sequenced material: peripheral blood, taken on day 0 of AZD1222 vaccination. The chain carries TRBV9 and TRBJ1-1; maybe TRBD1 (5 bases). The CDR3 sequence is CASSQDLFQGTEAFF. Written as DNA, the CDR3 is TGTGCCAGCAGCCAAGACCTTTTTCAGGGCACTGAAGCTTTCTTT.